This record concerns one TCR beta chain sequence. This CDR3 comprises 15 residues. CDR1 is SQVTM and CDR2 is ANQGSEA in the germline V gene. The V end was cut by 4 bases, the J end by 0 bases, with 13 bases between. Sequencing used immunoSEQ multiplex PCR; TCRdb keeps in-frame clones, though not all of them. The sample has 20,000 to 25,000 clones; around 81% are singletons. The sample originates from a study of blood T cell repertoires in COVID-19. The sequence derives from a man aged 60 to 75 with active COVID-19. What was sequenced was peripheral blood. The J gene is TRBJ2-4, the V gene TRBV29-1; D is unresolved. CDR3 in amino acids: CSVGERRLAKNIQYF. CDR3 DNA sequence: TGCAGCGTTGGAGAGAGGCGACTAGCCAAAAACATTCAGTACTTC.